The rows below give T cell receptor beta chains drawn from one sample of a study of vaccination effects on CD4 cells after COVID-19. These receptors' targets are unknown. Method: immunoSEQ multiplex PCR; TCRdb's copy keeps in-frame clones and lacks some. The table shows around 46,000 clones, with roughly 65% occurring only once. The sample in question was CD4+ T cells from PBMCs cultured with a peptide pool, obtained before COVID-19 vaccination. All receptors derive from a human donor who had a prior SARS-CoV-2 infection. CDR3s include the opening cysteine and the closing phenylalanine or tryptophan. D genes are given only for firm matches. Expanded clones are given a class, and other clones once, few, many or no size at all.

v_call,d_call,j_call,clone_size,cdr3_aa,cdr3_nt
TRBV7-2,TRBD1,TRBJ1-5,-,CASSVRQGLRPQHF,TGTGCCAGCAGCGTCAGACAGGGCCTCCGGCCCCAGCATTTT
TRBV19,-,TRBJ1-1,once,CASRETGWGTEAFF,TGTGCCAGTAGGGAAACAGGGTGGGGGACTGAAGCTTTCTTT
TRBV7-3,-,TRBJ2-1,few,CASSSDASYNEQFF,TGTGCCAGCAGCTCCGACGCCTCCTACAATGAGCAGTTCTTC
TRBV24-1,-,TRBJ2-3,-,CATSDPVSGPDTQYF,TGTGCCACCAGTGACCCGGTCTCTGGGCCAGATACGCAGTATTTT
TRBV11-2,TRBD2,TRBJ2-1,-,CASSLYLLADVNEQFF,TGTGCCAGCAGCTTATACCTACTAGCGGATGTCAATGAGCAGTTCTTC
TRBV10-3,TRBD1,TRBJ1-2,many,CAIMGTDSNYGYTF,TGTGCCATCATGGGGACAGATTCCAACTATGGCTACACCTTC
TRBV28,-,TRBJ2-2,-,CASSLVGRVAGELFF,TGTGCCAGCAGTTTGGTAGGGAGAGTGGCCGGGGAGCTGTTTTTT
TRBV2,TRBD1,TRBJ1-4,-,CASLRDRGRRWELFF,TGTGCCAGCCTCCGGGACAGGGGCCGCCGGTGGGAACTGTTTTTT
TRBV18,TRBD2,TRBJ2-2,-,CASSPWTSGYNTGELFF,TGTGCCAGCTCACCCTGGACTAGCGGGTACAACACCGGGGAGCTGTTTTTT
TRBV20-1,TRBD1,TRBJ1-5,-,CSASASTGTGVYSNQPQHF,TGCAGTGCTAGTGCTTCCACCGGGACAGGAGTATATAGCAATCAGCCCCAGCATTTT
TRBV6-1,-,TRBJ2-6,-,CASSEVRGSPGANVLTF,TGTGCCAGCAGTGAAGTCAGGGGCTCCCCTGGGGCCAACGTCCTGACTTTC
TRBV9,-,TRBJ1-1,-,CASSPGGGTEAFF,TGTGCCAGCAGCCCAGGTGGGGGCACTGAAGCTTTCTTT
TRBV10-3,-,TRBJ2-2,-,CAISETGHTGELFF,TGTGCCATCAGTGAGACAGGGCACACCGGGGAGCTGTTTTTT
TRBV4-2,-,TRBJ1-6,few,CASSREGLGSPLHF,TGTGCCAGCAGCCGTGAGGGTTTGGGTTCACCCCTCCACTTT
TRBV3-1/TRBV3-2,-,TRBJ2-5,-,CASSQDGYSSPEETQYF,TGTGCCAGCAGCCAAGATGGGTACAGTTCTCCTGAAGAGACCCAGTACTTC
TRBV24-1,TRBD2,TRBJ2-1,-,CATSGTSGREDEQFF,TGTGCCACCAGTGGGACTAGCGGGAGGGAGGATGAGCAGTTCTTC
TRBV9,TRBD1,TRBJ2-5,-,CASSATTGAGETQYF,TGTGCCAGCAGCGCCACGACAGGGGCAGGGGAGACCCAGTACTTC
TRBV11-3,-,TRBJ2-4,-,CASSNRAASKNIQYF,TGTGCCAGCAGCAATAGGGCAGCGTCCAAAAACATTCAGTACTTC
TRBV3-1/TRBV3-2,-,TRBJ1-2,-,CASSREVSARGYTF,TGTGCCAGCAGCCGGGAGGTCTCCGCCCGTGGCTACACCTTC
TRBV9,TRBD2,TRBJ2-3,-,CASSVASGGDDTQYF,TGTGCCAGCAGCGTCGCTAGCGGGGGCGATGATACGCAGTATTTT
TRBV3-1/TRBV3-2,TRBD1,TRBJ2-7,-,CASSQGTGTYEQYF,TGTGCCAGCAGCCAGGGGACAGGGACCTACGAGCAGTACTTC
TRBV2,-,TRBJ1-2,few,CASSEAGNYGYTF,TGTGCCAGCAGTGAAGCAGGGAACTATGGCTACACCTTC
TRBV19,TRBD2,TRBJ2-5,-,CASSIGLAGWETQYF,TGTGCCAGTAGTATTGGACTAGCGGGGTGGGAGACCCAGTACTTC
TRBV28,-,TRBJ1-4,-,CASSLWGNANEKLFF,TGTGCCAGCAGTTTATGGGGCAATGCTAATGAAAAACTGTTTTTT
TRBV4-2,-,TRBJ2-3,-,CASSPRGATSTDTQYF,TGTGCCAGCAGCCCGCGTGGAGCCACTAGCACAGATACGCAGTATTTT
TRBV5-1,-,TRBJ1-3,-,CASSPDSTRGSGNTIYF,TGCGCCAGCAGCCCGGACAGCACCAGAGGCTCTGGAAACACCATATATTTT
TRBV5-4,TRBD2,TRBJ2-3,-,CASSFSGGNTDTQYF,TGTGCCAGCAGCTTCTCGGGGGGGAACACAGATACGCAGTATTTT
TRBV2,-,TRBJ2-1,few,CASRTAGSAEQFF,TGTGCCAGCAGGACAGCCGGGTCGGCTGAGCAGTTCTTC
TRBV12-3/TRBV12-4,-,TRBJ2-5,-,CASTGVGLVTQYF,TGTGCCAGCACCGGAGTTGGGTTAGTGACCCAGTACTTC
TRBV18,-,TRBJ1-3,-,CASSPLSAGNTIYF,TGTGCCAGCTCACCATTGTCAGCTGGAAACACCATATATTTT
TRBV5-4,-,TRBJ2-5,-,CASSLGLRVKGETQYF,TGTGCCAGCAGCTTGGGTTTGCGCGTCAAGGGAGAGACCCAGTACTTC
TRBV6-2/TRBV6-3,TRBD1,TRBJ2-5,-,CASSDQDRGEGWETQYF,TGTGCCAGCAGTGACCAGGACAGGGGAGAAGGCTGGGAGACCCAGTACTTC
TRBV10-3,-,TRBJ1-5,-,CAISESSGEQPQHF,TGTGCCATCAGTGAGTCGTCAGGGGAACAGCCCCAGCATTTT
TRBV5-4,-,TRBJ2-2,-,CASRSGGGTGELFF,TGTGCCAGCAGGTCGGGGGGCGGCACCGGGGAGCTGTTTTTT
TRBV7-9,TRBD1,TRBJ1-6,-,CASSAGTDNSPLHF,TGTGCCAGCAGCGCCGGGACAGATAATTCACCCCTCCACTTT
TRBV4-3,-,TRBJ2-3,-,CASSQVDGETDTQYF,TGCGCCAGCAGCCAAGTCGACGGTGAAACAGATACGCAGTATTTT
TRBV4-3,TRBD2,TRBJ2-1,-,CASSQGAGGRYYNEQFF,TGCGCCAGCAGCCAAGGGGCGGGAGGACGGTACTACAATGAGCAGTTCTTC
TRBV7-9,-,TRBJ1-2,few,CASSRTGDYNYGYTF,TGTGCCAGCAGCCGGACGGGCGACTATAACTATGGCTACACCTTC
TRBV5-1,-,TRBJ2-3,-,CASSLEYPRADTQYF,TGCGCCAGCAGCTTGGAATATCCTAGGGCAGATACGCAGTATTTT
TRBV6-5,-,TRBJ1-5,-,CASIKDGDQPQHF,TGTGCCAGCATAAAGGACGGCGATCAGCCCCAGCATTTT
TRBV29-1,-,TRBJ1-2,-,CSVARTLQDYGYTF,TGCAGCGTTGCGCGCACCCTACAAGACTATGGCTACACCTTC
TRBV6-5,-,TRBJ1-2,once,CASSYDTNYGYTF,TGTGCCAGCAGTTACGACACTAACTATGGCTACACCTTC
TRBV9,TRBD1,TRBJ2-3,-,CASSVAGGVGTQYF,TGTGCCAGCAGCGTAGCAGGGGGTGTAGGGACGCAGTATTTT
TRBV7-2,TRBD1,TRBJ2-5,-,CASSRDSQETQYF,TGTGCCAGCAGCCGGGACAGCCAAGAGACCCAGTACTTC
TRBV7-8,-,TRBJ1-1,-,CASSPYGGRVDTEAFF,TGTGCCAGCAGCCCATATGGGGGCAGGGTGGACACTGAAGCTTTCTTT
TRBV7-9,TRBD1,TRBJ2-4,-,CASSTVQGARAKNIQYF,TGTGCCAGCAGCACCGTACAGGGGGCGCGAGCCAAAAACATTCAGTACTTC
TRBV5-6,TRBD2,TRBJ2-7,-,CASSLLVAGGYEQYF,TGTGCCAGCAGCTTGTTGGTAGCGGGGGGTTACGAGCAGTACTTC
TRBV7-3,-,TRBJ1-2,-,CASSSDGNYGYTF,TGTGCCAGCAGCTCGGACGGCAACTATGGCTACACCTTC
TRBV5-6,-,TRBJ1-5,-,CASSLGAGDFGQPQHF,TGTGCCAGCAGCTTGGGGGCCGGGGACTTCGGACAGCCCCAGCATTTT
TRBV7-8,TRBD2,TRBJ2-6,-,CASSHFRGELSSGANVLTF,TGTGCCAGCAGCCACTTCCGGGGGGAACTTAGCTCTGGGGCCAACGTCCTGACTTTC
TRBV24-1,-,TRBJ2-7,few,CATSDPGSYEQYF,TGTGCCACCAGTGACCCCGGCTCTTACGAGCAGTACTTC
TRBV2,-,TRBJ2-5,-,CASSRRQPTLQETQYF,TGTGCCAGCAGTCGGAGGCAGCCGACCCTCCAAGAGACCCAGTACTTC
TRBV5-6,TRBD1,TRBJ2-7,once,CASSIGQGHEQYF,TGTGCCAGCAGCATTGGACAGGGCCACGAGCAGTACTTC